This T cell receptor (beta chain) originates from a study of TIL therapy for anti-PD-1-resistant metastatic lung cancer. Study results and limitations: Compared with baseline intratumoral T cells, expanded TIL cultures were more clonal and less diverse (roughly 6.5% vs 31%).

Time point described: pre-treatment sample, taken before nivolumab and TIL therapy. Pleural nodules or supraclavicular lymph nodes made up most of the excised metastases sampled. The libraries were made with immunoSEQ v3. The method was immunoSEQ multiplex PCR; TCRdb's version includes in-frame clones alone and lacks a portion of them. The sample has more than 25,000 clones, around 77% seen once. As regards this clone: The antigen is unknown.

The CDR3 has 15 residues. V dropped 2 bases and J dropped 6; count of bases not matched to a gene: 3. Per germline, CDR1 MNHNY and CDR2 SVGAGI (reference sequence). The chain is built from TRBV6-6 and TRBJ1-5; TRBD1 matches 11 bases. The sample consisted of tumor tissue, taken at baseline. The origin of this receptor is a person aged 25 to 85 with non-small cell lung cancer. The CDR3 region is CASSYRDRGSQPQHF. The CDR3 DNA sequence: TGTGCCAGCAGTTACCGGGACAGGGGGTCTCAGCCCCAGCATTTT.